This T cell receptor beta chain originates from a study of blood T cell repertoires in COVID-19. The protocol was immunoSEQ multiplex PCR, while the TCRdb copy is restricted to in-frame clones and leaves out a portion. The repertoire has some 300,000 clones, about nine tenths of them found once; the top ten carry just under 9.5%. Across 20 to 25 US areas, participants ranged in age from 18 to 89 years. Grouping used clinical history reported by participants in a survey and questionnaire. Among Cohort 3 donors, those recovered had two negative PCRs, clearance, or symptom resolution. The trim removed 3 bases at V and 4 bases at J, leaving 3 bases unmatched. Germline CDR1 and CDR2: SGHRS and YFSETQ. The CDR3 length is 13 residues.

Sequenced material: PBMCs or T cells enriched from blood (not recorded which). The chain carries TRBV5-1 and TRBJ2-7; 8 bases align to TRBD1. This sequence originates from a woman in her 30s who had recovered from COVID-19. The CDR3 region is CASSSDRAYEQYF. The DNA for the CDR3 is TGCGCCAGCAGCTCGGACAGGGCTTACGAGCAGTACTTC.